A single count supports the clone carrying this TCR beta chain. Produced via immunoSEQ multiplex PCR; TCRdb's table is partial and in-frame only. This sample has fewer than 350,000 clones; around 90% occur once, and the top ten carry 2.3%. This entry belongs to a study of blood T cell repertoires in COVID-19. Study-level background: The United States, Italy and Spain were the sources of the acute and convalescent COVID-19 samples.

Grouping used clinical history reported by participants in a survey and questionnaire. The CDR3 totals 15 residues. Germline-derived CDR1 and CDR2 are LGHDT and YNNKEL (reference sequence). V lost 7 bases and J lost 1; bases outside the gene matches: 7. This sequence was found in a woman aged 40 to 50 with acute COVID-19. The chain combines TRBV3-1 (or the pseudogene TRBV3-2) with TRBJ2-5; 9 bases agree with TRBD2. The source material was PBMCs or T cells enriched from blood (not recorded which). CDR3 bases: TGTGCCAGCACCGAAAGCGGGGGGACCCAAGAGACCCAGTACTTC. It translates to CASTESGGTQETQYF.